Reported below is one TCR beta chain. Its antigen is undetermined. TCRdb recomputed calls from the RT-PCR reads with MiXCR, one row per CDR3 protein. This table has some 850,000 distinct CDR3 sequences, about a fifth appearing once. These data belong to a study of response to subunit inactivated influenza vaccine. General study points: It was suggested by the authors that few new T cells are recruited by each seasonal influenza vaccination.

CDR1 and CDR2 from the germline V gene are DFQATT and SNEGSKA (reference sequence). Losses at the gene ends were 5 bases for V and 2 bases for J; bases not matched to a gene: 13. CDR3 length: 16 amino acids. Sequences were derived from PBMCs from blood, sampled 5 to 6 days after vaccination. The chain links TRBV20-1 to TRBJ2-7; 9 bases map to TRBD2. This clonotype was obtained from a man in his fifties or sixties who received an inactivated influenza vaccine. The CDR3 DNA is TGCAGTGCTCCGGACCGGGGCGGGAGGGCGGCCTACGAGCAGTACTTC. This sequence encodes CSAPDRGGRAAYEQYF.